This TCR beta chain was sequenced during a study of CD8+CD57+ T cells in acquired aplastic anemia. According to the study, genomic DNA was the template for TCR beta VDJ and CDR3 profiling. TCRdb fed the reads into MiXCR, producing one record per CDR3 protein. The repertoire holds roughly 260,000 distinct CDR3 sequences, around half seen once, with roughly 8% in the top ten. Study results and limitations: Patients had twenty-nine CD8+ CDR3 sequences in common with controls (the shared set).

This clonotype was recorded many times. Its antigen is still unknown. Per the germline V gene, CDR1 is MGHRA and CDR2 is YSYEKL. With 2 bases clipped from V and 3 bases from J, the junction kept 1 base outside the gene matches. This CDR3 spans 14 amino acids. Only patients with CD8+CD57+ cell expansion on flow cytometry were chosen for sequencing. Each of the patients presented with severe acquired aplastic anemia. Patients were therapy-naive when their blood was sampled. The chain has TRBV4-1 and TRBJ2-7; 10 nucleotides match TRBD1. The clonotype was recovered from a human donor with aplastic anemia. Sequenced input: sorted CD4+, CD8+, or CD8+CD57+ T cells (not recorded which) from PBMCs. For the CDR3, the DNA is TGCGCCAGCAGCCAACGGACAGGGGGCTACGAGCAGTACTTC. As protein: CASSQRTGGYEQYF.